Reported below is one T cell receptor beta chain. Its matching antigen is unknown. The data were obtained in a study of cytomegalovirus exposure and HLA in healthy donors. Regarding the study as a whole: Reportedly, fewer N-insertions than the 666-donor mean appeared in an Asian-associated ancestry cluster in a later analysis.

The CDR3 spans 13 residues. CDR1 and CDR2 (germline): SQVTM, ANQGSEA. V shed 7 bases and J shed 7 bases, with 16 bases lying between them. This PCR relied on a set of 60 Vbeta primers and 13 Jbeta primers. TCRdb's copy holds only in-frame clones and misses some; the assay was immunoSEQ multiplex PCR. The repertoire holds roughly 100,000 clones, about 59% seen once, with over 3.5% in the top ten. The TCR was taken from a man aged 25 to 40 in good health and CMV-seropositive. Material for sequencing was PBMCs. The chain employs TRBV29-1 and TRBJ1-4; D is perhaps TRBD1 (6 bases). CDR3 loop: CSAEQGRGEKLFF. DNA for the CDR3: TGCAGCGCCGAACAGGGTCGGGGTGAAAAACTGTTTTTT.